This T cell receptor (beta chain) appears in the sequencing data of a study of T cell responses to AZD1222 COVID-19 vaccine. Study conclusions and caveats: Repertoire samples came only from after the peak T cell response.

The CDR3 runs 11 residues. Looked up from germline, CDR1 is SQVTM and CDR2 is ANQGSEA. Clones were read by immunoSEQ multiplex PCR, and TCRdb kept only the in-frame ones, dropping some. The data hold around 150,000 clones, with under 95% observed a single time. This clone was seen only once. The target antigen is unknown. The chain couples TRBV29-1 to TRBJ2-1; D call uncertain. The sequence came from an adult who received the AZD1222 COVID-19 vaccine. The sample here was peripheral blood, taken 28 days after the second AZD1222 dose. The CDR3 nucleotides are TGCAGTGCACCCCTTGGCAATGAGCAGTTCTTC. It encodes CSAPLGNEQFF.